This T cell receptor (beta chain) was observed in a study of control samples from healthy donors and cancer patients (TCRdb year 2020). Receptor amplification or capture employed the immunoSEQ multiplex PCR assay. In its TCRdb copy, this immuneACCESS table keeps in-frame sequences only and misses some clones. Where compared with another copy, unresolved V genes explain less than half of these, and the others have no known cause. The sample contains approximately 100,000 clones, about nine tenths of them found a single time. The ten largest clones represent around 21% of the sample. The CDR3 goes from the cysteine to the phenylalanine over 14 residues. The kept DNA is CDR3 alone, 42 bases in frame from the first base. The germline V gene (reference sequence) specifies LNHDA as CDR1 and SQIVND as CDR2. The V end loses 2 bases and the J end loses 5 bases, and a stretch of 7 bases separates them. Only one count was recorded for this clone. The antigen this receptor binds is unknown. No base-level quality is on record; no much larger clone is a single base apart.

The chain employs TRBV19 and TRBJ1-6; the D gene is unclear. This TCR came from a man under 40 in good health. Sequencing was performed on blood. Read as DNA, the sequence is TGTGCCAGTAGTATACGCAGCGATAATTCACCCCTCCACTTT. Protein translation: CASSIRSDNSPLHF.